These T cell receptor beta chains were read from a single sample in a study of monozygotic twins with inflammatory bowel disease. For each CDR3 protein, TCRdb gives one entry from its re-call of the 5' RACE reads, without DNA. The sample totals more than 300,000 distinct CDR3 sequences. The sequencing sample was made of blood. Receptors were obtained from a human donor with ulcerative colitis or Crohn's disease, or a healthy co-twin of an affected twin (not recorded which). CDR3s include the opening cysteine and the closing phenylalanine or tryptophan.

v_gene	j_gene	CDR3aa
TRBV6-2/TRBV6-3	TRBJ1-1	CASSAIYGWTEAFF
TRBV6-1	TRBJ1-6	CASRPNRGATSPLHF
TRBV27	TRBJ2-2	CASRGTGVTGELFF
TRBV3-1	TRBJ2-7	CASSQDRRSAYEQYF
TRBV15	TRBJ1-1	CATSRDGGGRAFF
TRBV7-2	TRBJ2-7	CASSLSSESSYEQYF
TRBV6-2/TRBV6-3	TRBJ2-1	CASSYGLATYNEQFF
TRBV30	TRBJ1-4	CAWNRGSPNEKLFF
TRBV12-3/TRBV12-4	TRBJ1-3	CASSPGPFNSGNTIYF
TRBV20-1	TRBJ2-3	CSSRTGSTDTQYF
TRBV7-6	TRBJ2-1	CASSLAPTGVNEQFF
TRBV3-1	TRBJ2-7	CASSLTLRGVHYEQYF
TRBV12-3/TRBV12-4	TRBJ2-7	CASSLGQQGQQYF
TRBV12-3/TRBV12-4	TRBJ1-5	CASSFYRNQPQHF
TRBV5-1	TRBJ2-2	CASMGQQETPANTGELFF
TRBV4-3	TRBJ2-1	CASSTRDSPSSYNEQFF
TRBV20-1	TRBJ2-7	CSASLPASNRYEQYF
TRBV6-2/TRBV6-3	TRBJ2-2	CASSYPAGGNTGELFF
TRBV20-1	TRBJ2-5	CSASRAGDQETQYF
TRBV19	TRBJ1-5	CASSMGFGQPQHF
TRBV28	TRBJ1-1	CASSLYQQGLAFF
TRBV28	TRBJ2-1	CASSLAAKQFF
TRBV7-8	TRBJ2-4	CASSPERLAKNIQYF
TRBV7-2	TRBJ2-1	CASRSARGSYNEQFF
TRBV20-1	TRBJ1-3	CSARVEVNVGNTIYF
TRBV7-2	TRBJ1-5	CASSLRDRVRGQPQHF
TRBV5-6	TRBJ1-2	CASSLLQGYGYTF
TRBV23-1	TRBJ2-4	CASSHRSQSIIAKNIQYF
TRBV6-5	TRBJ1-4	CASSYSRGRNEKLFF
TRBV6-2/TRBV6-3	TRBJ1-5	CASRRTGDNQPQHF
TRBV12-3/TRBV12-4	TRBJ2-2	CASLANGELFF
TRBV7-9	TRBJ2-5	CASSLILWDRGQKTQYF
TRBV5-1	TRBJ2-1	CASSPQGQGYNEQFF
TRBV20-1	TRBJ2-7	CSASSRTGGIYF
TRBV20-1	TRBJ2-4	CSARYPTGVNIQYF
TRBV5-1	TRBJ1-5	CASSASGSGNQPQHF
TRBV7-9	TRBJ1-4	CASSLISGTTNEKLFF
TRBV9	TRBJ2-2	CASSPLGAGTGELFF
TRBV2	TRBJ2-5	CASSEGTSVQETQYF
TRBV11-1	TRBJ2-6	CASSTIRDRGAGANVLTF
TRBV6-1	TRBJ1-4	CASRARGPVEKLFF
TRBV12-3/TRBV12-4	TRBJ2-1	CASILGLGSYNEQFF
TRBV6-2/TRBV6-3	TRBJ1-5	CASSKAAPGSAYPNQPQHF
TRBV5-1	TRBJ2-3	CASSLRLAGGIDTQYF
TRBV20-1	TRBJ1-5	CSARDIQGLFNQPQHF
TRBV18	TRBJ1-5	CASSPSGGLQPQHF
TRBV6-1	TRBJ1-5	CASSPRRGQSNQPQHF
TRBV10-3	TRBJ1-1	CAISESGEMNTEAFF
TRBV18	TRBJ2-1	CASSPLSIDNEQFF
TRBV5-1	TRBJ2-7	CASSLGGRSEQQYF
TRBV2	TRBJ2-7	CASLTVSYEQYF
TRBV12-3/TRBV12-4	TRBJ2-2	CASRAPLGTGELFF
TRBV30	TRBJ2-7	CAWSVGQGSFEQYF
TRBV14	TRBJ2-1	CASSPISGGNNEQFF
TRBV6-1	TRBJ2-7	CASLGDDRATLSSF
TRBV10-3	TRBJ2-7	CAITDGTSGGHEYEQYF